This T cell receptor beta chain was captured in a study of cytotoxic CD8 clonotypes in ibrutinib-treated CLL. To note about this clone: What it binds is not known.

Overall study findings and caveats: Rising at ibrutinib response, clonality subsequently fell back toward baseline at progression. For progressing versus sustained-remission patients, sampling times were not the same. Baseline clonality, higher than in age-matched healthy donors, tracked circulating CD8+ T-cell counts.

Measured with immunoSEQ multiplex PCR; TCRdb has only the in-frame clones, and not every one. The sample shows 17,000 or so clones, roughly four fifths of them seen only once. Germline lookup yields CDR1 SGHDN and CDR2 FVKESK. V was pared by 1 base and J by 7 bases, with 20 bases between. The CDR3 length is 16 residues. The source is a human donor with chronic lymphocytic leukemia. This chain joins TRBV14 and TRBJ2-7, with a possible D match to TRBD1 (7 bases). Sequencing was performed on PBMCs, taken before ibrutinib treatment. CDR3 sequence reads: CASSQVHAAGGWEQYF. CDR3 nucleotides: TGTGCCAGCAGCCAAGTTCATGCGGCAGGGGGGTGGGAGCAGTACTTC. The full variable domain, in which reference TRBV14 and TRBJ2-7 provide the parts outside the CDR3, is EAGVTQFPSHSVIEKGQTVTLRCDPISGHDNLYWYRRVMGKEIKFLLHFVKESKQDESGMPNNRFLAERTGGTYSTLKVQPAELEDSGVYFCASSQVHAAGGWEQYFGPGTRLTVT.